Detailed here is one T cell receptor beta chain. CDR3 size: 18 residues. V was clipped by 6 bases and J by 5 bases; unmatched bases: 20. CDR1 is LNHDA and CDR2 is SQIVND in the germline V gene (reference sequence). The data stem from a study of blood T cell repertoires in COVID-19. Clones were read by immunoSEQ multiplex PCR, and TCRdb kept only the in-frame ones, dropping some. The data contain some 100,000 clones, 75% to 90% of them singletons. The V call is TRBV19, the J call TRBJ2-7; 9 nucleotides agree with TRBD1. Specimen: peripheral blood. This clonotype was obtained from a human donor with active COVID-19. The donor label of this sample is uncertain. The chain's CDR3 is CASSDNARRDRATHEQYF. CDR3 coding DNA: TGTGCCAGTAGCGATAACGCGAGAAGGGACAGGGCGACCCACGAGCAGTACTTC.